This record concerns one T cell receptor beta chain sequence. V dropped 2 bases and J dropped 8 bases, with 13 bases sitting between them. The germline gives CDR1 SGHAT, CDR2 FQNNGV. The CDR3 runs to 14 residues. Amplification used 60 Vbeta primers and 13 Jbeta primers. This table comes from immunoSEQ multiplex PCR, and its TCRdb copy is limited to in-frame clones, with some not included. The sample includes under 200,000 clones, more than 65% of them seen just once. The sample belongs to a study of cytomegalovirus exposure and HLA in healthy donors. Healthy bone marrow donors formed the donor group. The sample consisted of PBMCs. The chain combines TRBV11-2 with TRBJ2-1, with D perhaps matching TRBD2 (6 bases). The sequence derives from a woman aged 30 to 39 in good health and CMV-seronegative. DNA for the CDR3: TGTGCCAGCAGCTTATTCCGGGAGAGAGATGAGCAGTTCTTC. Protein: CASSLFRERDEQFF.